This TCR beta chain was observed in a study of control samples from healthy donors and cancer patients. Using immunoSEQ multiplex PCR, the repertoire was profiled, and TCRdb retains in-frame clones only, with some absent. The repertoire holds 90,000 to 150,000 clones, with 80% to 95% as singletons. The V gene lost 6 bases and the J gene lost 0 bases, with 8 bases spanning the gap. The CDR3 totals 13 residues. Per the germline V gene, CDR1 is SGHVS and CDR2 is FQNEAQ. This clone was detected once. The source material was blood. The V and J genes are TRBV7-8 and TRBJ2-5; D gene ambiguous. The receptor was isolated from a woman aged 18-29 years in good health. CDR3 in amino acids: CASSKINQETQYF. The CDR3 region has the DNA TGTGCCAGCAGTAAGATAAACCAAGAGACCCAGTACTTC.